This T cell receptor (beta chain) was found in a study of PD-1 and CTLA-4 blockade in melanoma. TCRdb's copy holds only in-frame clones and misses some; the assay was immunoSEQ multiplex PCR. The sample holds about 16,000 clones, approximately 63% seen once. The ends were cut back, 3 bases at V and 1 base at J, with 6 bases in the middle. Germline CDR1 and CDR2: MNHEY and SMNVEV (reference sequence). This CDR3 is 13 amino acids long. This receptor was identified in a human donor with melanoma. The source was CD8+ T cells from peripheral blood, collected from a patient given anti-PD-1 treatment. The genes are TRBV27 and TRBJ1-2, with D perhaps TRBD1 (5 bases). The CDR3 region is CASSFGGNYGYTF. CDR3 DNA: TGTGCCAGCAGTTTCGGGGGTAACTATGGCTACACCTTC.